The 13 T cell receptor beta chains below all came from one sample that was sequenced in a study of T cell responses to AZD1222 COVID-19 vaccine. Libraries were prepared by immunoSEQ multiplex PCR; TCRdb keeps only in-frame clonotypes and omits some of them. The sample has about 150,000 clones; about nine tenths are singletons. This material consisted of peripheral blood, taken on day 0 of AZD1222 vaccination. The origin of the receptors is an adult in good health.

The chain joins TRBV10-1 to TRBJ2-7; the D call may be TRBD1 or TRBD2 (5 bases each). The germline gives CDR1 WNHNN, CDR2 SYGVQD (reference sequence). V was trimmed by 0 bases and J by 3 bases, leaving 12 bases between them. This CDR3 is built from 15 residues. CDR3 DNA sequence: TGCGCCAGCAGTGAGTCGGGGGTGGGCCTCTACGAGCAGTACTTC. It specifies CASSESGVGLYEQYF.

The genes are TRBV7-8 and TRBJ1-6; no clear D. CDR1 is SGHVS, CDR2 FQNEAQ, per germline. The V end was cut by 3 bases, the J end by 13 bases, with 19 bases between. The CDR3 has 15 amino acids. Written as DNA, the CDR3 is TGTGCCAGCAGCTTGGTTGCGGCAGAATCCTCGCCCCTCCACTTT. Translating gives CASSLVAAESSPLHF.

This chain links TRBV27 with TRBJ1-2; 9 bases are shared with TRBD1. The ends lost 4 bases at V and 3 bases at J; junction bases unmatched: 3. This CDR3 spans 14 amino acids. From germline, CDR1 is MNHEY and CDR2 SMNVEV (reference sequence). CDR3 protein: CASSSDRGYYGYTF. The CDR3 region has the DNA TGTGCCAGCAGTTCAGACAGGGGGTACTATGGCTACACCTTC.

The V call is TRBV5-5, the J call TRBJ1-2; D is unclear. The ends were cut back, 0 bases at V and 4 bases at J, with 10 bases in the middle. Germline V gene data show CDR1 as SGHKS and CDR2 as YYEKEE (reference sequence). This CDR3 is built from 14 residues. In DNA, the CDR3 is TGTGCCAGCAGCTTGGTGGTAATAGGCTATGGCTACACCTTC. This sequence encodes CASSLVVIGYGYTF.

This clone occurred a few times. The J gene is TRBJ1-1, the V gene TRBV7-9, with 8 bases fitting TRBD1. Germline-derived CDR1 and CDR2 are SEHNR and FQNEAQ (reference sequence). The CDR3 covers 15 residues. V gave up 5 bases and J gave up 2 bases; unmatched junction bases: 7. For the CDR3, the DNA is TGTGCCAGCAGCCCAAAGGACAGGGTAAACACTGAAGCTTTCTTT. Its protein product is CASSPKDRVNTEAFF.

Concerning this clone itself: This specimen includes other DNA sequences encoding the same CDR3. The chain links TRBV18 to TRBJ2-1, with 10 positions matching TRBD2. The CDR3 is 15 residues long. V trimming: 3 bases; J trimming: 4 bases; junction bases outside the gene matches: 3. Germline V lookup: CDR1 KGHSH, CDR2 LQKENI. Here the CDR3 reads CASSPPGLAYNEQFF. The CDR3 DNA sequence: TGTGCCAGCTCACCCCCGGGACTAGCGTACAATGAGCAGTTCTTC.

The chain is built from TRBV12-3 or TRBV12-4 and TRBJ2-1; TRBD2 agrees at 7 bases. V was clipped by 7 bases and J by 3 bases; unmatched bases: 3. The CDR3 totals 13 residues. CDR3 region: CASKLAGYNEQFF. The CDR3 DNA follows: TGTGCCAGCAAATTAGCGGGCTACAATGAGCAGTTCTTC.

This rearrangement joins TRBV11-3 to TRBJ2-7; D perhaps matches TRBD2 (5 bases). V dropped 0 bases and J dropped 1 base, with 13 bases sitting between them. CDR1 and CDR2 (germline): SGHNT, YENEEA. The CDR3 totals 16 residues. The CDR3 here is CASSLDPAEPSYEQYF. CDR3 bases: TGTGCCAGCAGCTTAGACCCAGCGGAACCGTCCTACGAGCAGTACTTC.

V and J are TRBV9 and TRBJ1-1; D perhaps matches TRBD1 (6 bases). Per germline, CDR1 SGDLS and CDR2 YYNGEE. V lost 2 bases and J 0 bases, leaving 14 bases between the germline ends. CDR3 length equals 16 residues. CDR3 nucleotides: TGTGCCAGCAGCGTGTCCGGGACAACTATGAACACTGAAGCTTTCTTT. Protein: CASSVSGTTMNTEAFF.

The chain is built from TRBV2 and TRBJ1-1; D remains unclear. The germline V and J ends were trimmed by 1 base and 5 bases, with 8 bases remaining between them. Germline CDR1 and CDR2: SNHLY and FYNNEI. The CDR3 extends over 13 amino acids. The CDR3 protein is CASSEGLATEAFF. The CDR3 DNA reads TGTGCCAGCAGTGAAGGGTTGGCTACTGAAGCTTTCTTT.

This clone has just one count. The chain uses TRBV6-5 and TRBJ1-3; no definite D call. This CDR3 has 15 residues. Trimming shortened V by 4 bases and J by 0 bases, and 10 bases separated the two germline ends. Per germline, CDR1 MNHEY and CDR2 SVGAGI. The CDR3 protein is CASSSSYFSGNTIYF. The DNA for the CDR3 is TGTGCCAGCAGTTCGTCCTATTTCTCTGGAAACACCATATATTTT.

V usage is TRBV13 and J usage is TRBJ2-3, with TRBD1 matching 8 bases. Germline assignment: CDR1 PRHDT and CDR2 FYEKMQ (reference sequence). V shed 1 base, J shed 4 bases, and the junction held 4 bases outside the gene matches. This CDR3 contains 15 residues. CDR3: CASSLEAGGPDTQYF. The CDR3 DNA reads TGTGCCAGCAGCTTAGAAGCAGGGGGCCCAGATACGCAGTATTTT.

The CDR3 sequence: CASSGQTNYGYTF. In DNA, the CDR3 is TGTGCCAGCAGTGGGCAGACTAACTATGGCTACACCTTC. The rearrangement uses TRBV2 and TRBJ1-2; D uncertain. The length of the CDR3 is 13 residues. Germline lookup yields CDR1 SNHLY and CDR2 FYNNEI. Trimming pared 4 bases from V and 0 bases from J, leaving 6 bases between. Full variable domain (rest looked up from reference TRBV2 and TRBJ1-2): EPEVTQTPSHQVTQMGQEVILRCVPISNHLYFYWYRQILGQKVEFLVSFYNNEISEKSEIFDDQFSVERPDGSNFTLKIRSTKLEDSAMYFCASSGQTNYGYTFGSGTRLTVV.